This T cell receptor beta chain was sequenced for a study of blood T cell repertoires in COVID-19. TCRdb's table, derived via immunoSEQ multiplex PCR, lists solely in-frame clones and lacks some. There are some 20,000 clones in the sample; about 92% occur only once, and roughly 5.7% lies in the top ten. The sequencing input was peripheral blood. The receptor was derived from a human donor in a cohort sampled during active COVID-19.

The CDR3 loop reads CASSQRGGWGTDTQYF. CDR3 DNA sequence: TGTGCCAGCAGCCAACGAGGCGGTTGGGGCACAGATACGCAGTATTTT. The V and J genes are TRBV6-2 or TRBV6-3 and TRBJ2-3; no firm D call. V lost 6 bases to trimming and J lost 1 base, with 17 bases between them. Germline values: CDR1 MNHEY, CDR2 SVGEGT. CDR3 length: 16 residues.